What follows are 23 T cell receptor beta chains derived from one specimen sequenced in a study of early T cells in non-severe SARS-CoV-2 infection. From the 5' RACE reads, TCRdb called clonotypes with MiXCR, one entry per CDR3 protein. In the table there are 68,000 or so distinct CDR3 sequences, approximately 11% of which are singletons. Source material: whole blood. The receptors originated from an adult who was a healthcare worker with PCR-confirmed SARS-CoV-2 infection or an uninfected control (not recorded which).

This chain uses TRBV5-1 with TRBJ2-7; perhaps TRBD1 as D (5 bases). There are 13 residues in the CDR3. Per the germline V gene, CDR1 is SGHRS and CDR2 is YFSETQ. The V and J ends lost 0 bases and 6 bases respectively, with 10 bases between them. The CDR3 region is CASSLGQRVEQYF. Here the CDR3 DNA reads TGCGCCAGCAGCTTGGGACAGCGCGTCGAGCAGTACTTC.

In this sample, this clonotype turned up many times. The chain recombines TRBV6-6 with TRBJ2-1; 10 bases fit TRBD1. Trimming at V came to 0 bases and at J to 2 bases, leaving 1 base not matched to a gene. This CDR3 has 16 amino acids. The germline CDR1 and CDR2 sequences are MNHNY and SVGAGI (reference sequence). The CDR3 spells CASSYSTGGAYNEQFF. The CDR3 bases are TGTGCCAGCAGTTACTCGACAGGGGGCGCCTACAATGAGCAGTTCTTC.

The chain uses TRBV20-1 and TRBJ1-1, with 7 bases identical to TRBD1. From germline, CDR1 is DFQATT and CDR2 SNEGSKA (reference sequence). This CDR3 has 14 amino acids. After removal of 4 bases from V and 4 bases from J, the junction contained 9 bases not matched to a gene. The CDR3 sequence is CSAKITGDSTEAFF. The CDR3 bases are TGCAGTGCTAAGATTACAGGGGATAGCACTGAAGCTTTCTTT.

Many counts were recorded for this clonotype. V and J are TRBV7-3 and TRBJ2-5; 8 bases line up with TRBD1. The germline V gene has CDR1 SGHTA and CDR2 FQGTGA. V shed 5 bases and J 7 bases; nucleotides not matched to a gene: 6. The CDR3 spans 13 residues. The CDR3 loop is CASSRTGTGTQYF. The CDR3 nucleotides read TGTGCCAGCAGCAGGACAGGGACGGGGACCCAGTACTTC.

The rearrangement joins TRBV14 to TRBJ2-1; TRBD2 matches 11 bases. Germline V lookup: CDR1 SGHDN, CDR2 FVKESK. The junction had 8 bases not matched to a gene; V was cut back by 1 base and J by 0 bases. The CDR3 is 19 amino acids. As DNA, the CDR3 is TGTGCCAGCAGCCAAGCACTGACTAGCGGGATTGGCTCCTACAATGAGCAGTTCTTC. Translated: CASSQALTSGIGSYNEQFF.

This clonotype was counted between two and nine times. The chain carries TRBV7-9 and TRBJ1-1; D uncertain. Germline assignment: CDR1 SEHNR and CDR2 FQNEAQ (reference sequence). The germline V and J ends were trimmed by 2 bases and 0 bases, with 7 bases remaining between them. This CDR3 has 14 amino acids. For the CDR3, the DNA is TGTGCCAGCAGCTTACTGGCGATGAACACTGAAGCTTTCTTT. It encodes CASSLLAMNTEAFF.

This rearrangement joins TRBV28 to TRBJ2-2, with 8 bases fitting TRBD2. Trimming at V came to 6 bases and at J to 0 bases, leaving 3 bases not matched to a gene. The V gene's germline CDR1 is MDHEN and CDR2 SYDVKM. The CDR3 runs 15 residues. DNA of the CDR3: TGTGCCAGCAGGCTAGCGGGCGCGAACACCGGGGAGCTGTTTTTT. This codes for CASRLAGANTGELFF.

This rearrangement joins TRBV7-8 to TRBJ1-1, with unresolved D. The length of the CDR3 is 13 residues. Trimming left V 5 bases short and J 5 bases short, with 12 bases between. Germline loops: CDR1 SGHVS, CDR2 FQNEAQ. The CDR3 loop is CASSPLTGTEAFF. CDR3 nucleotide sequence: TGTGCCAGCAGCCCCCTGACGGGGACTGAAGCTTTCTTT.

In this sample, this clonotype turned up a few times. The genes are TRBV11-3 and TRBJ2-1, with D tentatively TRBD2 (6 bases). CDR3 size: 12 residues. The germline V gene has CDR1 SGHNT and CDR2 YENEEA. The V end lost 2 bases, the J end lost 9 bases, and 8 bases lay between the germline ends. The CDR3 loop reads CASSLMGGEQFF. In DNA, the CDR3 is TGTGCCAGCAGCTTAATGGGGGGTGAGCAGTTCTTC.

This clonotype has only a few counts. The chain carries TRBV12-3 or TRBV12-4 and TRBJ2-3; 8 bases map to TRBD2. This CDR3 contains 12 residues. The V and J ends lost 6 bases and 6 bases, in that order; junction bases with no gene match: 2. In DNA, the CDR3 is TGTGCCAGCAGCCGGGAGGGGGATACGCAGTATTTT. This codes for CASSREGDTQYF.

This clonotype has more than one count but fewer than ten. The chain is built from TRBV9 and TRBJ2-7; D not resolved. The germline V gene has CDR1 SGDLS and CDR2 YYNGEE. V dropped 4 bases and J dropped 2 bases, with 7 bases sitting between them. The CDR3 runs to 12 residues. The DNA for the CDR3 is TGTGCCAGCAGCTCAGATCCCTACGAGCAGTACTTC. Residues: CASSSDPYEQYF.

This clonotype was seen a few times. This chain links TRBV29-1 with TRBJ2-1, with D hard to call. The germline gives CDR1 SQVTM, CDR2 ANQGSEA. The CDR3 totals 16 residues. Between the trimmed V and J ends, which lost 3 bases and 0 bases, there was a span of 15 bases. CDR3 region: CSVDSWRPSSYNEQFF. The CDR3 DNA reads TGCAGCGTTGATTCTTGGCGTCCGAGCTCCTACAATGAGCAGTTCTTC.

This clonotype was recorded many times. V and J are TRBV5-1 and TRBJ2-1; 15 bases line up with TRBD2. V dropped 0 bases and J dropped 5; count of bases not matched to a gene: 6. CDR3 length equals 18 residues. From germline, CDR1 is SGHRS and CDR2 YFSETQ. DNA for the CDR3: TGCGCCAGCAGCTTGGCCGGGACTAGCGGGAGGCCCAACAATGAGCAGTTCTTC. This gives the protein CASSLAGTSGRPNNEQFF.

This clonotype was seen more than once but under ten times. The chain recombines TRBV12-3 or TRBV12-4 with TRBJ1-1, with TRBD1 identical over 9 bases. The trim removed 5 bases at V and 8 bases at J, leaving 9 bases unmatched. The CDR3 has 14 amino acids. The CDR3 reads CASSHMAQGAEAFF. The CDR3 DNA reads as TGTGCCAGCAGTCATATGGCACAGGGGGCGGAAGCTTTCTTT.

In its sample, this clonotype was seen a few times. The V and J genes are TRBV2 and TRBJ2-3, with no clear D. This CDR3 region has 14 residues. The V end was cut by 1 base, the J end by 4 bases, with 9 bases between. CDR1 and CDR2 from the germline V gene are SNHLY and FYNNEI. The CDR3 DNA sequence: TGTGCCAGCAGTGAAGAAGTTGAGTCAGATACGCAGTATTTT. Translating it yields CASSEEVESDTQYF.

The rearrangement uses TRBV5-1 and TRBJ2-1; D not certain. V gave up 5 bases and J gave up 8 bases, with 2 bases separating them. The CDR3 is made up of 9 amino acids. Looked up from germline, CDR1 is SGHRS and CDR2 is YFSETQ. The CDR3: CASRDEQFF. The CDR3 nucleotides read TGCGCCAGCAGGGATGAGCAGTTCTTC.

On this clonotype itself: Relative to the germline gene, one junction end is altered; a read error may explain this. The chain links TRBV28 to TRBJ2-7; 9 bases map to TRBD1. This CDR3 is 16 amino acids long. Germline-derived CDR1 and CDR2 are MDHEN and SYDVKM. The CDR3 protein is CASSLYQGQGRIEQYF. Written as DNA, the CDR3 is TGTGCCAGCAGCTTATATCAAGGACAGGGGCGTATCGAGCAGTACTTC.

V gene TRBV3-1 combines with J gene TRBJ2-1; 10 bases are a match to TRBD1. Germline V CDR1 and CDR2: LGHDT, YNNKEL (reference sequence). CDR3 length: 16 amino acids. The J segment lost 8 bases and the V segment lost 3 bases, leaving 10 bases of the junction unmatched. In nucleotides, the CDR3 is TGTGCCAGCAGCCAGATAAGGACAGGGGGTTACTATGAGCAGTTCTTC. It specifies CASSQIRTGGYYEQFF.

V usage is TRBV11-2 and J usage is TRBJ2-1; perhaps D is TRBD1 or TRBD2 (5 bases each). V lost 5 bases to trimming and J lost 5 bases, with 10 bases between them. CDR3 size: 13 residues. CDR1 SGHAT and CDR2 FQNNGV come from the germline V gene. Here the CDR3 reads CASSPGTDNEQFF. Here the CDR3 DNA reads TGTGCCAGCAGCCCTGGGACCGACAATGAGCAGTTCTTC. Filled out from reference TRBV11-2 and TRBJ2-1, the complete variable domain reads EAGVAQSPRYKIIEKRQSVAFWCNPISGHATLYWYQQILGQGPKLLIQFQNNGVVDDSQLPKDRFSAERLKGVDSTLKIQPAKLEDSAVYLCASSPGTDNEQFFGPGTRLTVL.

This chain joins TRBV11-2 and TRBJ2-2; weak D call: TRBD2 (5 bases). The ends were cut back, 4 bases at V and 0 bases at J, with 12 bases in the middle. The CDR3 length is 16 residues. Germline CDR1 is SGHAT and CDR2 is FQNNGV. CDR3 DNA sequence: TGTGCCAGCAGCTCCCCAGAGGGAACGAACACCGGGGAGCTGTTTTTT. Encoded protein: CASSSPEGTNTGELFF.

The rearrangement uses TRBV28 and TRBJ2-4; TRBD2 agrees at 13 bases. Unmatched junction bases numbered 6, after V lost 4 bases and J lost 0 bases. The germline CDR1 and CDR2 sequences are MDHEN and SYDVKM. This CDR3 has 18 residues. The CDR3: CASSSGTSGTLAKNIQYF. The CDR3 nucleotides read TGTGCCAGCAGTTCCGGGACTAGCGGGACCCTAGCCAAAAACATTCAGTACTTC.

The chain couples TRBV11-3 to TRBJ2-1; no definite D call. This CDR3 region has 12 residues. Trimming removed 5 bases from V and 9 bases from J, with 11 bases in between. CDR1 is SGHNT, CDR2 YENEEA, per germline. The CDR3, as DNA: TGTGCCAGCAGCCCGTCTAGAGGTGAGCAGTTCTTC. This gives the protein CASSPSRGEQFF.

This clonotype was counted many times. The chain recombines TRBV7-2 with TRBJ2-1, with 11 bases matching TRBD2. The CDR3 sequence is 15 residues long. V lost 4 bases and J lost 10; bases outside the gene matches: 9. Germline CDR1 is SGHTA and CDR2 is FQGNSA. CDR3 loop: CASSSLLLAGVEQFF. The CDR3 coding sequence is TGTGCCAGCAGCTCTCTTCTACTAGCGGGAGTGGAGCAGTTCTTC.